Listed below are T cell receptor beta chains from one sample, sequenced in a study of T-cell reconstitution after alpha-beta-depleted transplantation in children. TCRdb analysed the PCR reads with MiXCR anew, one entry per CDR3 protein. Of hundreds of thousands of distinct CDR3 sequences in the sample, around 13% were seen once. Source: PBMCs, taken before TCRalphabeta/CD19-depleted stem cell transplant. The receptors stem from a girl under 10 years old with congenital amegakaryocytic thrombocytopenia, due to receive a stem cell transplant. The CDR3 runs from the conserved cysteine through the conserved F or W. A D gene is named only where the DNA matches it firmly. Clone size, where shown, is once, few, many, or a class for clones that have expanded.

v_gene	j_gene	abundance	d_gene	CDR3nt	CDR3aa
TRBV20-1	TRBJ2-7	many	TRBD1	TGCAGTGCGAACAGACAGGGCCCCTACGAGCAGTACTTC	CSANRQGPYEQYF
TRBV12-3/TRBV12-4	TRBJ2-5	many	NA	TGTGCCAGCAGTTGGACTGCCCAAGAGACCCAGTACTTC	CASSWTAQETQYF
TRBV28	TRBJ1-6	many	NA	TGTGCCAGCACCCCAACCGGCGATTCGGGAGGTTCACCCCTCCACTTT	CASTPTGDSGGSPLHF
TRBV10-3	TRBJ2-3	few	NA	TGTGCCAACAGCCCTGGACGGGATACGCAGTATTTT	CANSPGRDTQYF
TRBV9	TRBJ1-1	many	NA	TGTGCCAGCAGCCACGCGGGGAGGGGAACTGAAGCTTTCTTT	CASSHAGRGTEAFF
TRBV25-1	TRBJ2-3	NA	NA	TGTGCCAGCAGTGAATTTCCGCTCCCAGATACGCAGTATTTT	CASSEFPLPDTQYF
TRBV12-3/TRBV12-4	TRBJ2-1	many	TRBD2	TGTGCCAGCAATCGACTAGCGGGAGACAATGAGCAGTTCTTC	CASNRLAGDNEQFF
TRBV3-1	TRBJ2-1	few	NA	TGTGCCAGCAGCCGCGAGGGCAGCAGGTACAATGAGCAGTTCTTC	CASSREGSRYNEQFF
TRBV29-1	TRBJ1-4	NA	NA	TGCAGCGTTGAACAGGAGAAACCCCATGAAAAACTGTTTTTT	CSVEQEKPHEKLFF
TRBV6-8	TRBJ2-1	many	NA	TGTGCCACCCTCCGGGAGTACTCCTACAATGAGCAGTTCTTC	CATLREYSYNEQFF
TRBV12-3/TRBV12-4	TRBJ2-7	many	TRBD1	TGTGCCAGCACCAAGGACAGGGCTTTCTACGAGCAGTACTTC	CASTKDRAFYEQYF
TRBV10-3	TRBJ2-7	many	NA	TGTGCCATCTCTGCGGAGTCCTACGAGCAGTACTTC	CAISAESYEQYF
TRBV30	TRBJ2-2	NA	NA	TGTGCCTGGAGTGTACTGGCGCTCCCCGGGGAGCTGTTTTTT	CAWSVLALPGELFF
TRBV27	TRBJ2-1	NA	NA	TGTGCCAGCGGTCAACAGCGGAGGGGCAATGAGCAGTTCTTC	CASGQQRRGNEQFF